The rows below give T cell receptor beta chains drawn from one sample of a study of neurological immune-mediated disorders. Each CDR3 protein is one row after TCRdb ran MiXCR on the 5' RACE reads. In the table there are about 58,000 distinct CDR3 sequences, 3% to 4% of which are singletons. What was sequenced was PBMCs. The receptor source for this set is a woman aged 55 to 70 with multiple sclerosis. The CDR3 runs from the conserved cysteine through the conserved F or W. Each record gives: V gene, D gene, clone size, J gene, CDR3 protein, CDR3 DNA. A D gene is named only where the DNA matches it firmly. Size is omitted from some rows. Given values are once, few, many or a class for expanded clones.

v_gene: TRBV7-8; d_gene: -; abundance: many; j_gene: TRBJ2-5; CDR3aa: CASSFFSLETQYF; CDR3nt: TGTGCCAGCAGCTTTTTTAGCCTAGAGACCCAGTACTTC
v_gene: TRBV5-1; d_gene: -; abundance: few; j_gene: TRBJ2-2; CDR3aa: CASSLAGGGKLFF; CDR3nt: TGCGCCAGCAGCTTGGCCGGAGGGGGCAAGCTGTTTTTT
v_gene: TRBV20-1; d_gene: TRBD1; abundance: many; j_gene: TRBJ1-1; CDR3aa: CSAKPPQGGWVSTEAFF; CDR3nt: TGCAGTGCTAAGCCCCCACAGGGGGGTTGGGTGAGCACTGAAGCTTTCTTT
v_gene: TRBV18; d_gene: -; abundance: many; j_gene: TRBJ1-1; CDR3aa: CASSPRRGRTEAFF; CDR3nt: TGTGCCAGCTCACCACGGAGGGGTCGGACTGAAGCTTTCTTT
v_gene: TRBV7-8; d_gene: TRBD1; abundance: many; j_gene: TRBJ1-1; CDR3aa: CASSSVPGQGSAEAFF; CDR3nt: TGTGCCAGCAGCTCGGTCCCGGGACAGGGATCGGCTGAAGCTTTCTTT
v_gene: TRBV11-3; d_gene: -; abundance: -; j_gene: TRBJ2-2; CDR3aa: CASSFHNTGELFF; CDR3nt: TGTGCCAGCAGCTTCCACAACACCGGGGAGCTGTTTTTT
v_gene: TRBV20-1; d_gene: TRBD1; abundance: many; j_gene: TRBJ2-3; CDR3aa: CSARIRDRGPVDTQYF; CDR3nt: TGCAGTGCTAGAATCCGGGACAGGGGGCCGGTAGATACGCAGTATTTT
v_gene: TRBV6-6; d_gene: -; abundance: many; j_gene: TRBJ2-3; CDR3aa: CASNHGSISDTQYF; CDR3nt: TGTGCCAGCAACCACGGGAGCATTTCAGATACGCAGTATTTT
v_gene: TRBV5-1; d_gene: -; abundance: many; j_gene: TRBJ2-7; CDR3aa: CASSLTGTIYEQYF; CDR3nt: TGCGCCAGCAGCTTGACTGGGACAATCTACGAGCAGTACTTC
v_gene: TRBV6-6; d_gene: TRBD1; abundance: few; j_gene: TRBJ1-1; CDR3aa: CASSYWDRPGVTEAFF; CDR3nt: TGTGCCAGCAGTTACTGGGACAGGCCCGGGGTCACTGAAGCTTTCTTT